This note documents a single T cell receptor (beta chain) sequence. CDR1 and CDR2 (germline): LNHNV, YYDKDF (reference sequence). V lost 4 bases and J 5 bases, leaving 14 bases between the germline ends. The CDR3 covers 14 residues. Libraries were prepared by immunoSEQ multiplex PCR; TCRdb keeps only in-frame clonotypes and omits some of them. The table records about 70,000 clones, approximately 83% of them present only once. These data come from a study of blood T cell repertoires in COVID-19. On the study more broadly: T cells, B-cell-depleted T cells, or PBMCs supplied cDNA or gDNA.

Material: peripheral blood. The J gene is TRBJ1-2, the V gene TRBV15; D is possibly TRBD1 (6 bases). The receptor was derived from a man aged 25 to 45 with COVID-19, enrolled during active disease. DNA for the CDR3: TGTGCCACCAGCAAGTCGGACAGTACATATGGCTACACCTTC. Translation gives CATSKSDSTYGYTF.